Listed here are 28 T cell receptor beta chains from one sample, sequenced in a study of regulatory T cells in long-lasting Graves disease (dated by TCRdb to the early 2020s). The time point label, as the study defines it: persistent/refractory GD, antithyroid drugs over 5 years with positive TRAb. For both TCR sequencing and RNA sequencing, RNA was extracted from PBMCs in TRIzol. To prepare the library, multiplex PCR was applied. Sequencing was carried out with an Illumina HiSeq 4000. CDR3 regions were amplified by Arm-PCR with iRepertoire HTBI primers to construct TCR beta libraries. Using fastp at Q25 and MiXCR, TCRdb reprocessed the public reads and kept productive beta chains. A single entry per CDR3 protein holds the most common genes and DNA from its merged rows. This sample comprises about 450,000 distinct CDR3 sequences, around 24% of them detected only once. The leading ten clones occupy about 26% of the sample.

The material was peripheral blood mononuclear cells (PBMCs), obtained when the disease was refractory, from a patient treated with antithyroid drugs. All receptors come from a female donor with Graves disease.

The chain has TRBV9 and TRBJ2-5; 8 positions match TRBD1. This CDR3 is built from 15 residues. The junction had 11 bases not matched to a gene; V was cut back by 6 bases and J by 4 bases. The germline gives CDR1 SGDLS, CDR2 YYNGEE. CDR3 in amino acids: CASTNRTRGRETQYF. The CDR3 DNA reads TGTGCCAGCACCAACCGGACCAGGGGGCGAGAGACCCAGTACTTC.

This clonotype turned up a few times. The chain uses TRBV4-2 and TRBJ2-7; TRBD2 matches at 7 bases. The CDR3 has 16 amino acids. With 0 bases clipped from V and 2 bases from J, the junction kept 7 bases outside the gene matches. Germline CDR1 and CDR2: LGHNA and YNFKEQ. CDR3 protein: CASSQDSQRGTYEQYF. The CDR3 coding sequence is TGTGCCAGCAGCCAAGATTCCCAGCGGGGCACCTACGAGCAGTACTTC.

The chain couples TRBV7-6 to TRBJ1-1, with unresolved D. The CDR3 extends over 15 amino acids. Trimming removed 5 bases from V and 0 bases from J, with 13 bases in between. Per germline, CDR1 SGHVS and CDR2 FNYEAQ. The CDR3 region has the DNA TGTGCCAGCAGCCCCAACGGGAAGCTGAACACTGAAGCTTTCTTT. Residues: CASSPNGKLNTEAFF.

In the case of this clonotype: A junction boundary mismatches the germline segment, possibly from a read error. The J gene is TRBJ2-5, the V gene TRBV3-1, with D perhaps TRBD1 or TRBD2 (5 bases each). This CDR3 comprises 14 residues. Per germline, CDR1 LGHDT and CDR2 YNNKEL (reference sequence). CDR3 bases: TGTGCCGGCAGCGATCCCTCTGAGGGGGAGACCCAGTACTTC. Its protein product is CAGSDPSEGETQYF.

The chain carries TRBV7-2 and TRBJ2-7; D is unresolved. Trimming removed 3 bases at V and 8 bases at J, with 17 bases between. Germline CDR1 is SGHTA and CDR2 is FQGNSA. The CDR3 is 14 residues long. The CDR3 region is CASSFAGQKGKQYF. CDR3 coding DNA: TGTGCCAGCAGCTTCGCAGGCCAAAAAGGGAAGCAGTACTTC.

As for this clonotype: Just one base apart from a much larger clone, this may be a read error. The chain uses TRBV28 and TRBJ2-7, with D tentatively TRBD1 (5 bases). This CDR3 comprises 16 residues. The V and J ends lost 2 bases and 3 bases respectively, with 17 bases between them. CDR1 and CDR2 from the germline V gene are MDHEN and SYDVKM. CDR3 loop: CASSLVVGQTDYEQYF. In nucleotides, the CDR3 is TGTGCCAGCAGTTTAGTTGTGGGGCAAACAGACTACGAGCAGTACTTC.

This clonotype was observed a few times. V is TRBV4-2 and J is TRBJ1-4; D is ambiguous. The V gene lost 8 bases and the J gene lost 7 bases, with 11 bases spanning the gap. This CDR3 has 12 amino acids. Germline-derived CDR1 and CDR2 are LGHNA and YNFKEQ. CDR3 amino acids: CASGPVSEKLFF. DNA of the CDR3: TGTGCCAGCGGCCCGGTTAGTGAAAAACTGTTTTTT.

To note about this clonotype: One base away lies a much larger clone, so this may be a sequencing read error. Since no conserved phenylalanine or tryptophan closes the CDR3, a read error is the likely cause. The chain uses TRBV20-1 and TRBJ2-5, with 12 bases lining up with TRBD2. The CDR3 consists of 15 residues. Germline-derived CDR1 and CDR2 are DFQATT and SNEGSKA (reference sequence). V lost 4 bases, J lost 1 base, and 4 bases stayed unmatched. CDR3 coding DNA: TGCAGTGCTACCGGACTAGCGGGAATCCAAGAGACCCAGTACCTC. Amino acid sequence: CSATGLAGIQETQYL.

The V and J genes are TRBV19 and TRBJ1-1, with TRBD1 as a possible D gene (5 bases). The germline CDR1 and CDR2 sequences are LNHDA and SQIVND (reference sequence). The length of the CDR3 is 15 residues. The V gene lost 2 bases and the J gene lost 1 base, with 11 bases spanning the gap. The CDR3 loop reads CASSIWGGPNTEAFF. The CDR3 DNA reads TGTGCCAGTAGTATATGGGGGGGACCGAACACTGAAGCTTTCTTT.

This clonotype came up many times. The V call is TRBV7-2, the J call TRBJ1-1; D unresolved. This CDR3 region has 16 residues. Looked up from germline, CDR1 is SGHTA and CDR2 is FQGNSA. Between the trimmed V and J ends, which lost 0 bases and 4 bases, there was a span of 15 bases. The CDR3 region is CASSLAHLLPSTEAFF. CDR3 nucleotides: TGTGCCAGCAGCTTAGCGCACTTACTCCCGAGCACTGAAGCTTTCTTT.

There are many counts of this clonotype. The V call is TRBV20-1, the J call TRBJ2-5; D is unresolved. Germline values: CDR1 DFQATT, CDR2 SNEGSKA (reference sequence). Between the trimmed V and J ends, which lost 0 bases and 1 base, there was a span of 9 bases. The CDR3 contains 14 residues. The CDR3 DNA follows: TGCAGTGCTAGAGAGCGTTCCACCCAAGAGACCCAGTACTTC. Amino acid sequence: CSARERSTQETQYF.

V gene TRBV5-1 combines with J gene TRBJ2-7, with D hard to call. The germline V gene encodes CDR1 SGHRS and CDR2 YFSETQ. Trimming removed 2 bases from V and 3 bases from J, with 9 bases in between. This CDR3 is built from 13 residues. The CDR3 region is CASSLRVYYEQYF. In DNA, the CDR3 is TGCGCCAGCAGCTTAAGAGTATACTACGAGCAGTACTTC.

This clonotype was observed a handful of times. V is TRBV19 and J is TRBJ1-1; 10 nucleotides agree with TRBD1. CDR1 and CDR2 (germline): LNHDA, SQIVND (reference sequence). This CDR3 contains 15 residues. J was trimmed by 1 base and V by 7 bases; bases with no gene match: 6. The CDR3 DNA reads TGTGCCAGTATGAGGGACAGGGGATGGAACACTGAAGCTTTCTTT. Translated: CASMRDRGWNTEAFF.

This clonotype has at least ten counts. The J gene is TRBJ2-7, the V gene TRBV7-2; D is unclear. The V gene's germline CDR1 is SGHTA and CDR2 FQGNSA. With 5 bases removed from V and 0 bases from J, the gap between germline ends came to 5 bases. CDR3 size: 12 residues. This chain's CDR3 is CASSPVSYEQYF. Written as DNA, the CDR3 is TGTGCCAGCAGCCCCGTCTCCTACGAGCAGTACTTC. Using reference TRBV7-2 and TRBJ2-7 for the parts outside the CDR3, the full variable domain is GAGVSQSPSNKVTEKGKDVELRCDPISGHTALYWYRQSLGQGLEFLIYFQGNSAPDKSGLPSDRFSAERTGGSVSTLTIQRTQQEDSAVYLCASSPVSYEQYFGPGTRLTVT.

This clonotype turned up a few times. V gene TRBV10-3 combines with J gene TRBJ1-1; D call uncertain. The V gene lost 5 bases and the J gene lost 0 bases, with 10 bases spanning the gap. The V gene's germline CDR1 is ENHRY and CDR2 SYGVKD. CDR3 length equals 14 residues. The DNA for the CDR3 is TGTGCCATCAGTACAGTAAAAATGAACACTGAAGCTTTCTTT. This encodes CAISTVKMNTEAFF.

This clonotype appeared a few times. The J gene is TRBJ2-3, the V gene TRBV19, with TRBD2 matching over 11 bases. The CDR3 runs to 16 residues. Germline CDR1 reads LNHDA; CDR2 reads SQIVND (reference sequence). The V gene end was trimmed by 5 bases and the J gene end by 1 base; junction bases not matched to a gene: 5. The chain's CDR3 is CASSRLAGGRTDTQYF. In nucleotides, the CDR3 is TGTGCCAGTAGTCGTCTAGCGGGAGGACGCACAGATACGCAGTATTTT.

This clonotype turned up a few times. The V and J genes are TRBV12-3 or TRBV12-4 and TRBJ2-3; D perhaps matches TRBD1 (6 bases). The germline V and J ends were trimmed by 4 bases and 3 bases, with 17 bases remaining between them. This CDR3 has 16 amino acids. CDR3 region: CASSSLAGVKTDTQYF. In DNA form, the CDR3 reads TGTGCCAGCAGTTCATTGGCAGGGGTGAAAACAGATACGCAGTATTTT.

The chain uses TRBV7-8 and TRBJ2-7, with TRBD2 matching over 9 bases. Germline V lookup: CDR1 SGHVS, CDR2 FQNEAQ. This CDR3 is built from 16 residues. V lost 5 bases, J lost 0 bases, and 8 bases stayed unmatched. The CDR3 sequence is CASSPLAGDGSYEQYF. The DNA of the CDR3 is TGTGCCAGCAGCCCCTTAGCGGGAGATGGCTCCTACGAGCAGTACTTC.

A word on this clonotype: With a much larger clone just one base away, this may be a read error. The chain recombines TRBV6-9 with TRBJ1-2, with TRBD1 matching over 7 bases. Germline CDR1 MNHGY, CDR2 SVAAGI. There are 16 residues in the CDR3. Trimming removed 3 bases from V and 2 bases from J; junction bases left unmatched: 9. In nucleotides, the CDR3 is TGTGCCAGCAGTTACTCTCGACAGGGAGTAAACTATGGCTACACCTTC. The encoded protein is CASSYSRQGVNYGYTF.

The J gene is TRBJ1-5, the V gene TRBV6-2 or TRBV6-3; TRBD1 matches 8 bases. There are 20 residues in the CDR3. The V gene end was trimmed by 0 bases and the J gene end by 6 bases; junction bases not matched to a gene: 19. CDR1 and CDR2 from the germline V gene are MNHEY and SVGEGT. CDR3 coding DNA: TGTGCCAGCAGTTACTCGAAACGGTCCCGGGACAGGAGATTTTTTCAGCCCCAGCATTTT. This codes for CASSYSKRSRDRRFFQPQHF.

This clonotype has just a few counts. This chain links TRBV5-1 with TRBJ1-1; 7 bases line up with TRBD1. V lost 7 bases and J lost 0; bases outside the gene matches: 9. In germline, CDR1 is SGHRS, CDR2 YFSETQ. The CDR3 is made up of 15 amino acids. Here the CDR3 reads CASARTGKMNTEAFF. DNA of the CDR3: TGCGCCAGCGCTCGGACAGGTAAAATGAACACTGAAGCTTTCTTT.

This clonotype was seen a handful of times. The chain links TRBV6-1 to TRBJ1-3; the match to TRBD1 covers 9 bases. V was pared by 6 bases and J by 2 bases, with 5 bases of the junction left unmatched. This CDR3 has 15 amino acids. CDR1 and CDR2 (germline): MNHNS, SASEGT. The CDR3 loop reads CASSGQGIPGNTIYF. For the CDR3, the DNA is TGTGCCAGCAGCGGACAGGGGATCCCTGGAAACACCATATATTTT.

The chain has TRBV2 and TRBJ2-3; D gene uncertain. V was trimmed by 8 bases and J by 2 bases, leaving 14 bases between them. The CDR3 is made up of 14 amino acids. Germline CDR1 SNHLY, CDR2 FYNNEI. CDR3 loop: CASATQIDTDTQYF. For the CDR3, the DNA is TGTGCCAGCGCGACACAGATCGACACAGATACGCAGTATTTT.

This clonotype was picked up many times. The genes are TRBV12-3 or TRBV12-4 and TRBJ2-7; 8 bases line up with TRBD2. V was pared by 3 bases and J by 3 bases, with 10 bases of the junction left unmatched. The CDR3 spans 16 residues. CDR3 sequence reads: CASSFVSGRVIYEQYF. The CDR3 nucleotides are TGTGCCAGCAGTTTCGTGAGCGGGAGAGTAATCTACGAGCAGTACTTC.

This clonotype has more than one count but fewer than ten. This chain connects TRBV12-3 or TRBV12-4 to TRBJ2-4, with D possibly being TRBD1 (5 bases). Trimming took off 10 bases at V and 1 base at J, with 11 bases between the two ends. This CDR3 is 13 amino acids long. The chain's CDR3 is CATQGLAKNIQYF. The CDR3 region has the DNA TGTGCCACCCAGGGTTTGGCCAAAAACATTCAGTACTTC.

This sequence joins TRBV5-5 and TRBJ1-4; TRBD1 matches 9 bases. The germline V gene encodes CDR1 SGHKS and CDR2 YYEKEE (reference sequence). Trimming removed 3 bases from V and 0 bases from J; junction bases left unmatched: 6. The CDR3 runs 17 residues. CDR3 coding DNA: TGTGCCAGCAGCTCGACAGGGGGAGGATCAACTAATGAAAAACTGTTTTTT. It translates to CASSSTGGGSTNEKLFF.

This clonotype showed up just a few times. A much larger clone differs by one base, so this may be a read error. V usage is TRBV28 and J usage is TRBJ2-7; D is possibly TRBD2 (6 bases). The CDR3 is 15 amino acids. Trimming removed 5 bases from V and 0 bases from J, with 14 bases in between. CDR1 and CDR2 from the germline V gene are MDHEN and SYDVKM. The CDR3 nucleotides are TGTGCCAGCAGTAAGGTAGGAGGGAGCTCCTACGAGCAGTACTTC. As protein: CASSKVGGSSYEQYF.

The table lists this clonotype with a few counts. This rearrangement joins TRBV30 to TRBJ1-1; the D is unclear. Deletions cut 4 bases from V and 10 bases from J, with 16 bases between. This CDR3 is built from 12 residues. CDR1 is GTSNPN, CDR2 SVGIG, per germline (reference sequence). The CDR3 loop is CAWISLSGLAFF. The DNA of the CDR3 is TGTGCCTGGATTTCTCTTTCGGGGTTAGCTTTCTTT.